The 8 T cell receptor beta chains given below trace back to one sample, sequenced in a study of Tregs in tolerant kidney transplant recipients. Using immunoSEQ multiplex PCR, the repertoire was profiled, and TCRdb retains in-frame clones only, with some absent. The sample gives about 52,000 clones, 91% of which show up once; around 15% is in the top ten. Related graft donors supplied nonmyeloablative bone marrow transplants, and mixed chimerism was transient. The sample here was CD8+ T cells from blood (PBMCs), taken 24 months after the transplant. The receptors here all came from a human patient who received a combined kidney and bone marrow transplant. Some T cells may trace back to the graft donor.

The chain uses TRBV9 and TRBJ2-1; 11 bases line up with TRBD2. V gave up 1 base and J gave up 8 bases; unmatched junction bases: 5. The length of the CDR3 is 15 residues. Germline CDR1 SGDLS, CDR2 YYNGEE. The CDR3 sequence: CASSVFGSGGDEQFF. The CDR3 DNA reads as TGTGCCAGCAGCGTATTTGGTAGCGGGGGGGATGAGCAGTTCTTC.

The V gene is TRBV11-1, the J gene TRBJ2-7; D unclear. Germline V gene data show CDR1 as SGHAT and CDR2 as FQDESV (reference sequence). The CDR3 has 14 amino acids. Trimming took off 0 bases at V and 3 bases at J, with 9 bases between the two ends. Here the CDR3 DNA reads TGTGCCAGCAGCTTAGCGGAGCAATTCTACGAGCAGTACTTC. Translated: CASSLAEQFYEQYF.

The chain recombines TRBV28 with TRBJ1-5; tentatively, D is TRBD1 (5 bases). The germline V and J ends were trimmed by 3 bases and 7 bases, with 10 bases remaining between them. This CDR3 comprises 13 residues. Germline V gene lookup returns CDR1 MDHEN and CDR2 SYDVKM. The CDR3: CASSLVRAQPQHF. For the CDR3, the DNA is TGTGCCAGCAGTTTGGTCAGGGCACAGCCCCAGCATTTT.

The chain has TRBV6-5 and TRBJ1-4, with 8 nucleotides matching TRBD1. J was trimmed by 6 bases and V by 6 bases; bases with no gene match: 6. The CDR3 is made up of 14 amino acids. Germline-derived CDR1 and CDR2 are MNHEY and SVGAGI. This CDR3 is CASSLDREDEKLFF. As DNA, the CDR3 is TGTGCCAGCAGCTTGGACAGGGAGGATGAAAAACTGTTTTTT.

As DNA, the CDR3 is TGCGCCAGCAGCCAAGGAACTAGGGCCTCCTACAATGAGCAGTTCTTC. Translated: CASSQGTRASYNEQFF. The rearrangement links TRBV4-3 to TRBJ2-1; D perhaps matches TRBD2 (5 bases). Deletions cut 1 base from V and 0 bases from J, with 10 bases between. In germline, CDR1 is LGHNA, CDR2 YSLEER. The CDR3 length is 16 residues.

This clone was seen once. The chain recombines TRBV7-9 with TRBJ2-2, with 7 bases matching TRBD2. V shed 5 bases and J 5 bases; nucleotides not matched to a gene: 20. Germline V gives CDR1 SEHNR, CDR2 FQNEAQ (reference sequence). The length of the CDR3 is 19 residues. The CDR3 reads CASSPPAGSEAGETGELFF. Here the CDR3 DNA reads TGTGCCAGCAGCCCACCGGCCGGTAGCGAGGCGGGAGAGACCGGGGAGCTGTTTTTT.

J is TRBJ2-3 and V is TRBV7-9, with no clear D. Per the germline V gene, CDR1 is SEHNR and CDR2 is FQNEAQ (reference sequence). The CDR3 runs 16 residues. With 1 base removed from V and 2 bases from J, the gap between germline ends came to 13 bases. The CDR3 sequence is CASSLEVRANTDTQYF. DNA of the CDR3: TGTGCCAGCAGCTTAGAAGTACGCGCGAACACAGATACGCAGTATTTT.

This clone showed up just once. The CDR3 loop is CASSSPGGSAKNIQYF. The CDR3 nucleotides read TGTGCCAGCAGCTCCCCGGGCGGGTCGGCCAAAAACATTCAGTACTTC. The chain joins TRBV9 to TRBJ2-4; a possible D gene is TRBD2 (5 bases). V lost 4 bases, J lost 1 base, and 15 bases lay in between. CDR3 length: 16 residues. CDR1 and CDR2 (germline): SGDLS, YYNGEE.